This T cell receptor (beta chain) was identified during a study of shared T cell receptors in the human thymus. This clone was picked up a small number of times. The method was immunoSEQ multiplex PCR; TCRdb's version includes in-frame clones alone and lacks a portion of them. The repertoire holds some 700,000 clones, with 80% to 90% as singletons. Germline trimming cut 5 bases from V and 11 bases from J; bases unmatched to any gene: 13. This CDR3 comprises 16 residues. The germline V gene has CDR1 SGHVS and CDR2 FNYEAQ. The data also belong to a second study, concerning human thymus T cells. From that study: The study used thymus tissue resected during corrective heart surgery. Across thymic and blood repertoires, the usage of V and J genes appeared to be biased. Thymic repertoires from unrelated individuals overlapped highly, related research reported.

The chain joins TRBV7-6 to TRBJ1-6, with 9 bases identical to TRBD1. The sample was thymocytes. This sequence was found in a girl under three years old with a congenital heart defect. The CDR3 sequence: CASSPGDRVNKPPLHF. In DNA, the CDR3 is TGTGCCAGCAGCCCAGGGGACAGGGTAAACAAACCACCCCTCCACTTT.